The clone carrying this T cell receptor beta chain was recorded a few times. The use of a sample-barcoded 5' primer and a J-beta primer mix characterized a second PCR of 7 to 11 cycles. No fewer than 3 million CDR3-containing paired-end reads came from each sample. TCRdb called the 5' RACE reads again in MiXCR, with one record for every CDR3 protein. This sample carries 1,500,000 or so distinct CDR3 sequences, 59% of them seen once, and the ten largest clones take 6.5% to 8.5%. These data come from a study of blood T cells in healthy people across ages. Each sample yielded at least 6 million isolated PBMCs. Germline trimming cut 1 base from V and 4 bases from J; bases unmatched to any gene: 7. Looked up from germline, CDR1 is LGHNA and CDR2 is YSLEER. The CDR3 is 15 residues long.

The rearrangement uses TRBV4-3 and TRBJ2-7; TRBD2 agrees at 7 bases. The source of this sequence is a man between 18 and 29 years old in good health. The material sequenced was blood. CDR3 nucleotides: TGCGCCAGCAGCCAAGGCTGGGAGGGAATATACGAGCAGTACTTC. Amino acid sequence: CASSQGWEGIYEQYF.